The 25 T cell receptor beta chains below were found in one sample sequenced in a study of PD-L1 blockade in urothelial cancer. The sample's time point: pretreatment peripheral blood. Generated by immunoSEQ multiplex PCR, the TCRdb table keeps only in-frame clones and is missing some. The sample contains about 43,000 clones, around 84% of which appear only once. The specimen was PBMCs, collected around atezolizumab (anti-PD-L1) treatment. These TCRs come from a man between 60 and 70 years old with urothelial cancer.

V gene TRBV19 combines with J gene TRBJ2-7; D perhaps matches TRBD1 (5 bases). CDR3 length: 13 residues. V lost 1 base, J lost 3 bases, and 7 bases lay in between. Germline loops: CDR1 LNHDA, CDR2 SQIVND (reference sequence). CDR3 bases: TGTGCCAGTAGTATAGCAGGGAACTACGAGCAGTACTTC. This gives the protein CASSIAGNYEQYF. The whole variable domain, filled in from reference TRBV19 and TRBJ2-7, reads DGGITQSPKYLFRKEGQNVTLSCEQNLNHDAMYWYRQDPGQGLRLIYYSQIVNDFQKGDIAEGYSVSREKKESFPLTVTSAQKNPTAFYLCASSIAGNYEQYFGPGTRLTVT.

The rearrangement joins TRBV7-2 to TRBJ2-2; TRBD2 aligns across 7 bases. The CDR3 runs to 15 residues. V was pared by 8 bases and J by 7 bases, with 13 bases of the junction left unmatched. Germline V gene lookup returns CDR1 SGHTA and CDR2 FQGNSA. CDR3 loop: CASHGGFVMGGELFF. Written as DNA, the CDR3 is TGTGCCAGCCACGGGGGGTTTGTGATGGGCGGGGAGCTGTTTTTT.

This clone was detected only a few times. This chain uses TRBV28 with TRBJ2-7; D gene uncertain. V was pared by 3 bases and J by 0 bases, with 9 bases between. The CDR3 has 14 residues. CDR1 and CDR2 from the germline V gene are MDHEN and SYDVKM. CDR3 sequence (DNA): TGTGCCAGCAGTTTGGGCATCGGCTCCTACGAGCAGTACTTC. This translates into CASSLGIGSYEQYF.

This clone occurred a few times. V and J are TRBV29-1 and TRBJ2-1, with a weak D call TRBD2 (5 bases). The germline CDR1 and CDR2 sequences are SQVTM and ANQGSEA. The CDR3 is 16 amino acids. V shed 1 base and J shed 2 bases, with 15 bases lying between them. CDR3 DNA: TGCAGCGTTGAAGGGGCCAGCGGATACACCTACAATGAGCAGTTCTTC. Translated: CSVEGASGYTYNEQFF.

The chain couples TRBV9 to TRBJ2-3; 14 nucleotides line up with TRBD2. Germline V gene lookup returns CDR1 SGDLS and CDR2 YYNGEE. V lost 3 bases and J lost 7; bases outside the gene matches: 7. The CDR3 loop spans 16 amino acids. CDR3 sequence reads: CASSATGTSGRNTQYF. The CDR3 bases are TGTGCCAGCAGCGCCACCGGGACTAGCGGGAGAAATACGCAGTATTTT.

The count of this clone is one. CDR3 sequence: CASVLGDGDNEQFF. In DNA form, the CDR3 reads TGTGCTAGTGTCCTGGGAGATGGGGACAATGAGCAGTTCTTC. The rearrangement links TRBV12-5 to TRBJ2-1; a possible D gene is TRBD2 (5 bases). Germline-derived CDR1 and CDR2 are LGHNT and FRNRAP. Trimming took 7 bases from V and 5 from J, leaving 15 bases between them. The length of the CDR3 is 14 residues.

In its sample, this clone ranks as medium-sized. The gene calls are TRBV6-5 and TRBJ1-1; D possibly corresponds to TRBD1 (5 bases). The CDR3 consists of 14 residues. The ends were cut back, 2 bases at V and 1 base at J, with 8 bases in the middle. Germline CDR1 is MNHEY and CDR2 is SVGAGI. CDR3 amino acids: CASSYDRKNTEAFF. The CDR3 DNA reads TGTGCCAGCAGTTACGACAGAAAGAACACTGAAGCTTTCTTT.

This chain links TRBV29-1 with TRBJ2-3, with TRBD2 matching over 8 bases. This CDR3 has 15 amino acids. Germline-derived CDR1 and CDR2 are SQVTM and ANQGSEA. The trim removed 3 bases at V and 0 bases at J, leaving 5 bases unmatched. CDR3 in amino acids: CSVEWRGGSTDTQYF. The CDR3 bases are TGCAGCGTTGAGTGGCGCGGGGGGAGCACAGATACGCAGTATTTT.

The chain carries TRBV10-3 and TRBJ1-4, with D unclear. Per the germline V gene, CDR1 is ENHRY and CDR2 is SYGVKD. The CDR3 runs 17 residues. Deletions cut 6 bases from V and 8 bases from J, with 25 bases between. The CDR3 DNA sequence: TGTGCCATCAGACAAGGAACCGGGAGTTTAGTCCGGGAAAAACTGTTTTTT. Translated, it gives CAIRQGTGSLVREKLFF.

This clone was observed a handful of times. One end of the junction varies from germline; a read error may be responsible. The rearrangement uses TRBV6-1 and TRBJ1-1; D not resolved. Germline V gene sequence: CDR1 MNHNS, CDR2 SASEGT. The CDR3 has 13 amino acids. The CDR3, as DNA: TGTGCCGGCAGTATCACTTTTAACACTGAAGCTTTCTTT. This translates into CAGSITFNTEAFF.

V and J are TRBV27 and TRBJ2-1; possible D gene TRBD1, 6 bases. V was cut by 4 bases and J by 0 bases, with 10 bases left in between. The CDR3 is 15 amino acids. CDR1 is MNHEY and CDR2 is SMNVEV in the germline V gene (reference sequence). The CDR3 is CASSSQGSSYNEQFF. Written as DNA, the CDR3 is TGTGCCAGCAGTTCGCAGGGGAGCTCCTACAATGAGCAGTTCTTC.

This chain joins TRBV7-2 and TRBJ2-7, with 9 bases that match TRBD1. CDR3 length equals 14 residues. Germline CDR1 is SGHTA and CDR2 is FQGNSA. V lost 6 bases to trimming and J lost 4 bases; unmatched junction nucleotides: 7. The chain's CDR3 is CASSYGQGWYEQYF. The CDR3 coding sequence is TGTGCCAGCAGTTACGGACAGGGGTGGTACGAGCAGTACTTC.

This clone was detected only once. V usage is TRBV14 and J usage is TRBJ1-2; D uncertain. Germline V CDR1 and CDR2: SGHDN, FVKESK. Deletions cut 2 bases from V and 4 bases from J, with 8 bases between. This CDR3 has 13 residues. CDR3 sequence reads: CASSQKAFYGYTF. Written as DNA, the CDR3 is TGTGCCAGCAGCCAAAAAGCTTTCTATGGCTACACCTTC.

The chain joins TRBV6-1 to TRBJ1-5, with D maybe TRBD1 (5 bases). This CDR3 region has 15 residues. Trimming removed 4 bases from V and 0 bases from J, with 10 bases in between. In germline, CDR1 is MNHNS, CDR2 SASEGT. CDR3 in DNA: TGTGCCAGCAGTGGACAGACCGATAGCAATCAGCCCCAGCATTTT. Translating gives CASSGQTDSNQPQHF.

The table lists this clone with a count of one. The chain uses TRBV4-2 and TRBJ2-4; TRBD2 aligns across 13 bases. In germline, CDR1 is LGHNA, CDR2 YNFKEQ. The V and J ends lost 0 bases and 0 bases, in that order; junction bases with no gene match: 8. There are 20 residues in the CDR3. The DNA for the CDR3 is TGTGCCAGCAGCCAAGAGACACTAGCGGGGGGGGCAATAGCCAAAAACATTCAGTACTTC. Residues: CASSQETLAGGAIAKNIQYF.

The chain links TRBV28 to TRBJ1-1; a weak D match, TRBD1 (5 bases). V was shortened by 3 bases and J by 2 bases, with 31 bases between the two germline ends. Germline CDR1 MDHEN, CDR2 SYDVKM. This CDR3 has 21 amino acids. The CDR3, as DNA: TGTGCCAGCAGTTTTGCGCCCGGCCGCACAGGACATGCGGGGTTCAACACTGAAGCTTTCTTT. Amino acid sequence: CASSFAPGRTGHAGFNTEAFF.

The chain carries TRBV7-9 and TRBJ2-5, with TRBD2 matching over 7 bases. Unmatched junction bases numbered 6, after V lost 0 bases and J lost 5 bases. Germline CDR1 reads SEHNR; CDR2 reads FQNEAQ (reference sequence). This CDR3 is built from 15 residues. The CDR3 DNA follows: TGTGCCAGCAGCTTAGCTCTGGGGAGGGTTGAGACCCAGTACTTC. Protein product: CASSLALGRVETQYF.

The chain links TRBV25-1 to TRBJ1-4, with 12 bases aligning to TRBD1. Germline loops: CDR1 MGHDK, CDR2 SYGVNS. This CDR3 contains 15 residues. Trimming cost V 3 bases and J 8 bases; bases outside gene matches: 4. The CDR3 DNA reads TGTGCCAGCAGTGATTCCGGGACAGGGGGCGAAAAACTGTTTTTT. It codes for CASSDSGTGGEKLFF.

The chain has TRBV5-1 and TRBJ2-3; 11 bases agree with TRBD2. CDR3 length: 16 amino acids. Germline-derived CDR1 and CDR2 are SGHRS and YFSETQ. After removal of 4 bases from V and 2 bases from J, the junction contained 6 bases not matched to a gene. CDR3 nucleotide sequence: TGCGCCAGCAGCCGAGGGACTAGCGGATACACAGATACGCAGTATTTT. Protein product: CASSRGTSGYTDTQYF.

Only one count was recorded for this clone. This rearrangement joins TRBV5-1 to TRBJ2-1; no clear D. Germline V gene lookup returns CDR1 SGHRS and CDR2 YFSETQ. CDR3 length equals 17 residues. Trimming took 0 bases from V and 1 from J, leaving 14 bases between them. This chain's CDR3 is CASSLGPTGDSYNEQFF. The CDR3 DNA sequence: TGCGCCAGCAGCTTGGGTCCGACTGGTGATTCCTACAATGAGCAGTTCTTC.

This clone was detected many times. The chain is built from TRBV7-8 and TRBJ2-7; 9 bases fit TRBD1. CDR3 length: 14 residues. V was clipped by 5 bases and J by 7 bases; unmatched bases: 9. The germline gives CDR1 SGHVS, CDR2 FQNEAQ. The CDR3 region is CASSTGTGRGEQYF. In DNA form, the CDR3 reads TGTGCCAGCAGCACCGGGACAGGGCGTGGAGAGCAGTACTTC.

The chain uses TRBV19 and TRBJ1-1; no firm D call. V dropped 6 bases and J dropped 0 bases, with 8 bases sitting between them. The CDR3 contains 13 residues. CDR1 is LNHDA, CDR2 SQIVND, per germline (reference sequence). CDR3 sequence (DNA): TGTGCCAGTAGGTCCGGGTTGAACACTGAAGCTTTCTTT. Translated: CASRSGLNTEAFF.

V usage is TRBV7-2 and J usage is TRBJ2-3; possibly TRBD1 for D (5 bases). Germline V gene data show CDR1 as SGHTA and CDR2 as FQGNSA. Trimming cost V 5 bases and J 1 base, with 10 bases left between them. The CDR3 length is 14 residues. For the CDR3, the DNA is TGTGCCAGCAGCCTAGGACACCGCACAGATACGCAGTATTTT. This gives the protein CASSLGHRTDTQYF.

The table lists this clone with a few counts. The chain joins TRBV29-1 to TRBJ1-2; D remains ambiguous. V lost 7 bases and J 0 bases, leaving 12 bases between the germline ends. There are 13 residues in the CDR3. Germline V gene lookup returns CDR1 SQVTM and CDR2 ANQGSEA. The CDR3, as DNA: TGCAGCGGGTATCTCGGGTCTAACTATGGCTACACCTTC. Protein product: CSGYLGSNYGYTF.

The chain has TRBV6-5 and TRBJ1-1; 7 bases are a match to TRBD1. This CDR3 is built from 15 residues. Germline CDR1 and CDR2: MNHEY and SVGAGI. V was clipped by 0 bases and J by 5 bases; unmatched bases: 6. The CDR3 region has the DNA TGTGCCAGCAGTTACTCGTTTACAGGGGTGACTGAAGCTTTCTTT. Its protein is CASSYSFTGVTEAFF.